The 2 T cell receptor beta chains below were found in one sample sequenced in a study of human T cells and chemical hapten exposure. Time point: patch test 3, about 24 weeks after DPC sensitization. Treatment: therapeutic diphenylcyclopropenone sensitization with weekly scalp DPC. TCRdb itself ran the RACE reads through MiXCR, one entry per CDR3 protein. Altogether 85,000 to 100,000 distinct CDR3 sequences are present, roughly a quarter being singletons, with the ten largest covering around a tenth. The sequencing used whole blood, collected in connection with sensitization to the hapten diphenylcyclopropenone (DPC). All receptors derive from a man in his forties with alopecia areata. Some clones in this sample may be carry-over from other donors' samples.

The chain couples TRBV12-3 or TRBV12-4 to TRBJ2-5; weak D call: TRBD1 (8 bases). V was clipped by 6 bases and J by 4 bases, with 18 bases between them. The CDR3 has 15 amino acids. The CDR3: CASSHGQGGIETQYF. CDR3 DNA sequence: TGTGCCAGCAGCCACGGACAGGGAGGGATAGAGACCCAGTACTTC.

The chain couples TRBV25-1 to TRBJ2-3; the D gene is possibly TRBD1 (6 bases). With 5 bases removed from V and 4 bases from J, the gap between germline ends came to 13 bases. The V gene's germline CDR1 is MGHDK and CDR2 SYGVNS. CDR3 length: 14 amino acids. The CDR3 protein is CASSRQGWSDTQYF. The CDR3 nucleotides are TGTGCCAGCAGTCGGCAGGGGTGGTCAGATACGCAGTATTTT.